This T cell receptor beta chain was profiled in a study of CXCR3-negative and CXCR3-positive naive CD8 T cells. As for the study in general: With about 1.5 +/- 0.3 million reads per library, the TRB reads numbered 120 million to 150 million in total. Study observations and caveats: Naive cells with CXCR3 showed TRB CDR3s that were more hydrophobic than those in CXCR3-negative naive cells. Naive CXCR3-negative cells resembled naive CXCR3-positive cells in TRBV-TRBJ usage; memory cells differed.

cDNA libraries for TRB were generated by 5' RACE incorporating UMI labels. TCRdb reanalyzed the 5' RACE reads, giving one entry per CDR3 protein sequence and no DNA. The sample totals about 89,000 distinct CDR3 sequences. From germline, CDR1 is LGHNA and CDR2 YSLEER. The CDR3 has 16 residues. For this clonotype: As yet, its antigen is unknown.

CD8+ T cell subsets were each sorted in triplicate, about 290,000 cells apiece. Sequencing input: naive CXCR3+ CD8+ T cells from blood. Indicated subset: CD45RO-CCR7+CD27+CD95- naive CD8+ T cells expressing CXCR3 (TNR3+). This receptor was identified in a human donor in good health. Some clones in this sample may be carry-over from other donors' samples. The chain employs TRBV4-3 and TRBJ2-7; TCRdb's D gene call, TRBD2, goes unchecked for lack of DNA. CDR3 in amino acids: CAGSQDSSPRRYEQYF.